This T cell receptor (beta chain) was profiled in a study of shared clonotypes between healthy human individuals. Measured with immunoSEQ multiplex PCR; TCRdb has only the in-frame clones, and not every one. The sample lists about 580,000 clones; about 98% were seen once. In the naive CD8 group, cells lacked CD45RO and were positively selected for CCR7, so terminally differentiated effector memory CD45RA+ cells were left out. Germline loops: CDR1 SEHNR, CDR2 FQNEAQ (reference sequence). The CDR3 runs to 12 residues. V dropped 5 bases and J dropped 4 bases, with 9 bases sitting between them. The sequence came from a young man in good health. The sequencing input was naive CD8+ T cells sorted from blood. This rearrangement joins TRBV7-9 to TRBJ2-7; unclear D gene. The CDR3 reads CASSHGPYEQYF. In DNA, the CDR3 is TGTGCCAGCAGCCATGGACCTTACGAGCAGTACTTC. The variable domain in full, completed from reference TRBV7-9 and TRBJ2-7, reads DTGVSQNPRHKITKRGQNVTFRCDPISEHNRLYWYRQTLGQGPEFLTYFQNEAQLEKSRLLSDRFSAERPKGSFSTLEIQRTEQGDSAMYLCASSHGPYEQYFGPGTRLTVT.